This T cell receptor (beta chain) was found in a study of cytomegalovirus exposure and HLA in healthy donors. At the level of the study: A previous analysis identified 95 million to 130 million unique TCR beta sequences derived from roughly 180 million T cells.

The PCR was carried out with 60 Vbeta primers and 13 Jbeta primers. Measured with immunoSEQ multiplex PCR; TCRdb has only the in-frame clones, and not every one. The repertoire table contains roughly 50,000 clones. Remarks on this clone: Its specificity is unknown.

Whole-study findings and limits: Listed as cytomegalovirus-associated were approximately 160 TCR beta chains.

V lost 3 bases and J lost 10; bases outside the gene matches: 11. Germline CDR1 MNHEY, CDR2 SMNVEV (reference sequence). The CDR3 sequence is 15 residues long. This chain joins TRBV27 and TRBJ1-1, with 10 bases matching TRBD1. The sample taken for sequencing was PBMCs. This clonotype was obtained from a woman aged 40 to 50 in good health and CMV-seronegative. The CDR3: CASSLSPIRDRGAFF. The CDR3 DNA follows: TGTGCCAGCAGTTTGAGTCCGATTAGGGACAGGGGAGCTTTCTTT.